These T cell receptor beta chains were read from a single sample in a study of shared clonotypes between healthy human individuals. Repertoires were generated with immunoSEQ multiplex PCR, while TCRdb's copy carries only in-frame clones and drops some. The table shows about 1.5 million clones, with roughly 98% occurring only once. Specimen: naive CD4+ T cells sorted from blood. These receptors were obtained from a man aged 25 to 40 in good health. CDR3s include the opening cysteine and the closing phenylalanine or tryptophan. D genes are given only for firm matches. Clone size is shown for a subset of rows, as once, few, many or a class of expanded clone.

clone size: NA
D gene: NA
J gene: TRBJ1-2
V gene: TRBV2
CDR3 DNA: TGTGCCAGCAGTGAATCAGTACGTATCCACACCTTC
CDR3 protein: CASSESVRIHTF

clone size: NA
D gene: NA
J gene: TRBJ2-7
V gene: TRBV15
CDR3 DNA: TGTGCCACCAGCAGAGATAGACCGAGAGGATACGAGCAGTACTTC
CDR3 protein: CATSRDRPRGYEQYF

clone size: once
D gene: NA
J gene: TRBJ1-1
V gene: TRBV19
CDR3 DNA: TGTGCCAGTAGCACTATAACAGGGAACACTGAAGCTTTCTTT
CDR3 protein: CASSTITGNTEAFF

clone size: NA
D gene: NA
J gene: TRBJ2-3
V gene: TRBV7-6
CDR3 DNA: TGTGCCAGCAGCCCCCATCCCCCAGATACGCAGTATTTT
CDR3 protein: CASSPHPPDTQYF

clone size: NA
D gene: TRBD1
J gene: TRBJ1-3
V gene: TRBV18
CDR3 DNA: TGTGCCAGCTCAACACTTCCAGGGGGTTCGGTTCGGTCCTCTGGAAACACCATATATTTT
CDR3 protein: CASSTLPGGSVRSSGNTIYF

clone size: NA
D gene: TRBD1
J gene: TRBJ2-7
V gene: TRBV5-4
CDR3 DNA: TGTGCCAGCAGCAACAGGGGGACCTACTACGAGCAGTACTTC
CDR3 protein: CASSNRGTYYEQYF

clone size: NA
D gene: TRBD2
J gene: TRBJ2-4
V gene: TRBV29-1
CDR3 DNA: TGCAGCGTTGAATGGAGCGGGACCGGGAAAAACATTCAGTACTTC
CDR3 protein: CSVEWSGTGKNIQYF

clone size: NA
D gene: TRBD1
J gene: TRBJ2-1
V gene: TRBV5-1
CDR3 DNA: TGCGCCAGCACCATGGACAGGGTAGTCAATGAGCAGTTCTTC
CDR3 protein: CASTMDRVVNEQFF

clone size: NA
D gene: NA
J gene: TRBJ2-7
V gene: TRBV21-1
CDR3 DNA: TGTGCCAGCAGCGACCCCCCGAGACAGGGCTACGAGCAGTACTTC
CDR3 protein: CASSDPPRQGYEQYF

clone size: NA
D gene: TRBD1
J gene: TRBJ2-2
V gene: TRBV4-1
CDR3 DNA: TGCGCCAGCAGCCGGGACAGTTACTCAACCGGGGAGCTGTTTTTT
CDR3 protein: CASSRDSYSTGELFF

clone size: NA
D gene: NA
J gene: TRBJ2-7
V gene: TRBV11-3
CDR3 DNA: TGTGCCAGCAGCTTTTATAGCGGAATCTACGAGCAGTACTTC
CDR3 protein: CASSFYSGIYEQYF

clone size: NA
D gene: NA
J gene: TRBJ2-3
V gene: TRBV5-1
CDR3 DNA: TGCGCCAGCAGCTTGGCCCAGAGCACAGATACGCAGTATTTT
CDR3 protein: CASSLAQSTDTQYF